Listed below are T cell receptor beta chains from one sample, sequenced in a study of control samples from healthy donors and cancer patients. Some clones are missing from TCRdb's copy, which holds only in-frame ones; the method was immunoSEQ multiplex PCR. The table has roughly 25,000 clones, roughly 90% seen once. Material: PBMCs. The source is a man aged 50 to 60 with lung cancer. The CDR3 runs from the conserved cysteine through the conserved F or W. The D gene is left open where the match is weak. Size tells how often a clone was seen (once, few, many) or the class of an expanded clone, and some rows leave it out.

>TRBV7-9|once|13|TRBJ1-2|NA
CASSPRASYGYTF
TGTGCCAGCAGCCCCCGGGCTAGCTATGGCTACACCTTC
>TRBV3-1/TRBV3-2|NA|16|TRBJ2-3|TRBD2
CASRADPGGTTDTQYF
TGTGCCAGCAGGGCCGATCCGGGGGGAACCACAGATACGCAGTATTTT
>TRBV7-8|NA|16|TRBJ1-2|TRBD1
CASSLEGQGIAYGYTF
TGTGCCAGCAGCTTAGAGGGACAGGGGATTGCCTATGGCTACACCTTC
>TRBV2|few|12|TRBJ2-7|NA
CASSGEAYEQYF
TGTGCCAGCAGTGGCGAAGCCTACGAGCAGTACTTC
>TRBV5-4|NA|14|TRBJ1-2|NA
CASSFFGVNYGYTF
TGTGCCAGCAGCTTTTTTGGGGTAAACTATGGCTACACCTTC
>TRBV6-2/TRBV6-3|few|14|TRBJ2-3|TRBD1
CASSAQGITDTQYF
TGTGCCAGCAGCGCACAGGGGATCACAGATACGCAGTATTTT
>TRBV14|NA|15|TRBJ1-6|NA
CASSQGPDYNSPLHF
TGTGCCAGCAGCCAAGGGCCCGATTATAATTCACCCCTCCACTTT
>TRBV11-2|NA|16|TRBJ1-5|NA
CASSPSGGVLSQPQHF
TGTGCCAGCAGCCCCTCAGGTGGGGTATTGAGTCAGCCCCAGCATTTT
>TRBV13|NA|18|TRBJ1-3|NA
CASSLGPAPSGSGNTIYF
TGTGCCAGCAGCTTAGGCCCGGCACCTTCGGGATCTGGTAACACCATATATTTT
>TRBV7-2|NA|18|TRBJ1-2|TRBD1
CASSGPGTGSVSRYGYTF
TGTGCCAGCAGCGGACCCGGGACAGGGTCCGTCTCTCGCTATGGCTACACCTTC
>TRBV3-1/TRBV3-2|NA|14|TRBJ2-5|NA
CASSQEWAAETQYF
TGTGCCAGCAGCCAAGAGTGGGCGGCGGAGACCCAGTACTTC
>TRBV11-2|NA|12|TRBJ2-7|NA
CASSPEGDEQYF
TGTGCCAGCAGCCCGGAGGGGGACGAGCAGTACTTC
>TRBV5-1|NA|13|TRBJ2-7|NA
CASSLGTVYEQYF
TGCGCCAGCAGCTTGGGGACAGTCTACGAGCAGTACTTC
>TRBV2|NA|12|TRBJ2-1|NA
CASKANDDEQFF
TGTGCCAGCAAGGCCAATGATGATGAGCAGTTCTTC
>TRBV3-1/TRBV3-2|NA|12|TRBJ2-2|NA
CASSQDNGELFF
TGTGCCAGCAGCCAAGATAACGGGGAGCTGTTTTTT
>TRBV19|few|15|TRBJ2-3|NA
CASSIYGRSADTQYF
TGTGCCAGTAGTATCTACGGCCGGTCGGCAGATACGCAGTATTTT
>TRBV9|NA|15|TRBJ1-5|NA
CASSVRGDDNQPQHF
TGTGCCAGCAGCGTAAGGGGCGATGACAATCAGCCCCAGCATTTT
>TRBV3-1/TRBV3-2|NA|15|TRBJ1-3|NA
CASSPSTVRGNTIYF
TGTGCCAGCAGCCCCTCGACAGTGCGTGGAAACACCATATATTTT
>TRBV30|once|15|TRBJ1-3|NA
CAWSPGESSGNTIYF
TGTGCCTGGAGCCCCGGTGAAAGTTCTGGAAACACCATATATTTT
>TRBV6-5|once|15|TRBJ2-2|NA
CASSSSQGNTGELFF
TGTGCCAGCAGTTCGTCACAGGGGAACACCGGGGAGCTGTTTTTT
>TRBV6-6|NA|13|TRBJ2-6|NA
CAGTGTGANVLTF
TGTGCCGGAACTGGGACTGGGGCCAACGTCCTGACTTTC
>TRBV11-3|NA|13|TRBJ1-1|NA
CASSLRQNTEAFF
TGTGCCAGCAGCCTCCGACAGAACACTGAAGCTTTCTTT
>TRBV6-5|NA|13|TRBJ1-4|NA
CAGGGRGDEKLFF
TGTGCCGGGGGGGGCAGGGGAGATGAAAAACTGTTTTTT
>TRBV10-3|NA|13|TRBJ1-5|NA
CAISRDSNQPQHF
TGTGCCATCAGCCGGGATAGCAATCAGCCCCAGCATTTT
>TRBV5-1|NA|11|TRBJ2-1|NA
CASSDYNEQFF
TGCGCCAGCAGCGATTACAATGAGCAGTTCTTC
>TRBV18|NA|15|TRBJ1-2|NA
CASSPPEAANYGYTF
TGTGCCAGCTCACCACCGGAGGCGGCTAACTATGGCTACACCTTC
>TRBV5-1|NA|14|TRBJ1-1|TRBD1
CASSGQGANTEAFF
TGCGCCAGCAGCGGACAGGGGGCGAACACTGAAGCTTTCTTT
>TRBV3-1/TRBV3-2|few|13|TRBJ1-1|NA
CASSPHLGTEAFF
TGTGCCAGCAGCCCCCACCTGGGGACTGAAGCTTTCTTT
>TRBV6-2/TRBV6-3|NA|14|TRBJ1-1|NA
CASSYVRYNTEAFF
TGTGCCAGCAGTTACGTCCGATACAACACTGAAGCTTTCTTT
>TRBV7-8|NA|14|TRBJ2-1|TRBD1
CASSLRTGWDEQFF
TGTGCCAGCAGCTTACGGACAGGGTGGGATGAGCAGTTCTTC
>TRBV5-1|NA|16|TRBJ1-2|NA
CASSLEARRGTDGYTF
TGCGCCAGCAGCTTGGAGGCGAGGCGGGGGACGGATGGCTACACCTTC
>TRBV6-6|NA|15|TRBJ1-2|TRBD1
CASSAPGQGARGYTF
TGTGCCAGCAGTGCTCCGGGACAGGGGGCGCGGGGCTACACCTTC
>TRBV28|NA|16|TRBJ2-7|TRBD1
CASSPRDRGFSYEQYF
TGTGCCAGCAGTCCCCGGGACAGGGGGTTTTCCTACGAGCAGTACTTC
>TRBV5-1|NA|16|TRBJ1-1|NA
CASSPNLVKGGTEAFF
TGCGCCAGCAGCCCCAACTTAGTTAAGGGGGGCACTGAAGCTTTCTTT
>TRBV14|once|16|TRBJ2-7|NA
CASSHRGGTESYEQYF
TGTGCCAGCAGCCATCGAGGGGGGACAGAATCATACGAGCAGTACTTC
>TRBV2|NA|14|TRBJ2-7|TRBD2
CARQGLAGGYEQYF
TGTGCCAGACAAGGACTAGCGGGGGGATACGAGCAGTACTTC
>TRBV19|NA|14|TRBJ2-5|TRBD1
CASSVQGAGETQYF
TGTGCCAGTAGCGTACAGGGGGCCGGGGAGACCCAGTACTTC
>TRBV9|NA|14|TRBJ2-5|NA
CASSSSLHQETQYF
TGTGCCAGCAGCTCTAGCCTCCACCAAGAGACCCAGTACTTC
>TRBV28|NA|16|TRBJ1-6|NA
CASSPVPGSNNSPLHF
TGTGCCAGCAGTCCCGTTCCGGGGTCAAATAATTCACCCCTCCACTTT
>TRBV2|NA|13|TRBJ1-2|TRBD1
CASTAGQNYGYTF
TGTGCCAGCACTGCGGGACAGAACTATGGCTACACCTTC
>TRBV5-1|NA|16|TRBJ1-6|NA
CASSLAGTQYNSPLHF
TGCGCCAGCAGCTTGGCGGGGACCCAGTATAATTCACCCCTCCACTTT
>TRBV7-9|NA|15|TRBJ2-5|NA
CASSFSGLGGETQYF
TGTGCCAGCAGTTTTTCGGGGTTGGGAGGAGAGACCCAGTACTTC
>TRBV3-1/TRBV3-2|NA|14|TRBJ1-1|TRBD1
CASIQTGGSTEAFF
TGTGCCAGCATCCAAACAGGGGGGAGTACTGAAGCTTTCTTT
>TRBV7-3|NA|17|TRBJ2-6|NA
CASSFFGPRTGANVLTF
TGTGCCAGCAGCTTTTTCGGGCCCAGAACTGGGGCCAACGTCCTGACTTTC
>TRBV7-9|NA|16|TRBJ2-7|NA
CASSPTPGHRSYEQYF
TGTGCCAGCAGCCCTACTCCGGGACATCGATCCTACGAGCAGTACTTC
>TRBV6-5|NA|14|TRBJ2-7|NA
CASSWDQSTPEQYF
TGTGCCAGCAGTTGGGACCAATCGACACCTGAGCAGTACTTC
>TRBV11-2|NA|14|TRBJ1-5|TRBD1
CASSPQGLNQPQHF
TGTGCCAGCAGCCCACAGGGGCTCAATCAGCCCCAGCATTTT
>TRBV29-1|NA|11|TRBJ1-2|NA
CSVENNYGYTF
TGCAGCGTTGAGAATAACTATGGCTACACCTTC
>TRBV4-1|NA|16|TRBJ2-5|NA
CASSQGVVPSQETQYF
TGCGCCAGCAGCCAAGGAGTAGTGCCGAGTCAAGAGACCCAGTACTTC
>TRBV11-2|NA|12|TRBJ2-7|NA
CASRGIPYEQYF
TGTGCCAGCAGGGGGATCCCCTACGAGCAGTACTTC
>TRBV27|once|19|TRBJ1-2|NA
CASSSSGGGLLYSNYGYTF
TGTGCCAGCAGCAGCAGTGGAGGAGGTCTCCTTTATTCTAACTATGGCTACACCTTC
>TRBV19|NA|15|TRBJ2-3|NA
CASSPSAGGTDTQYF
TGTGCCAGTAGTCCTAGCGCCGGAGGGACAGATACGCAGTATTTT
>TRBV5-1|NA|17|TRBJ2-3|TRBD2
CASSSNLAGGNTDTQYF
TGCGCCAGCAGCTCAAATTTAGCGGGGGGTAACACAGATACGCAGTATTTT
>TRBV10-1|once|16|TRBJ2-3|TRBD2
CASSHGAGLVGDTQYF
TGCGCCAGCTCCCATGGAGCGGGGTTGGTCGGAGATACGCAGTATTTT
>TRBV9|NA|10|TRBJ2-7|NA
CASSVPEQYF
TGTGCCAGCAGCGTGCCCGAGCAGTACTTC
>TRBV7-9|once|12|TRBJ2-7|NA
CASSLGYYEQYF
TGTGCCAGCAGCTTAGGGTACTACGAGCAGTACTTC